This T cell receptor (beta chain) emerged from a study of blood T cell repertoires in COVID-19. Overall study: Some COVID-19 samples were acute and others convalescent; all came from the United States, Italy and Spain. The analysed material was cDNA or gDNA that came from T cells, B-cell-depleted T cells, or PBMCs.

V gave up 3 bases and J gave up 3 bases, with 15 bases separating them. CDR3 length equals 15 residues. The germline gives CDR1 SNHLY, CDR2 FYNNEI. Original methodology: Scientists estimated how many nucleated cells there were by amplifying reference gene primers. Data came from immunoSEQ multiplex PCR; TCRdb stores just in-frame clones and leaves some out. The V and J calls and clone size are taken from that table; D and trimming were inferred from the DNA. The sample carries 130,000 to 150,000 clones, 80% recorded once. This TCR was sampled from a woman aged 50 to 60 with acute or convalescent COVID-19. J is TRBJ2-7 and V is TRBV2; a weak D match, TRBD2 (5 bases). Sequenced: peripheral blood. CDR3 in DNA: TGTGCCAGCAGTGAGGTTCAGGACTTTCTCTACGAGCAGTACTTC. Its protein product is CASSEVQDFLYEQYF.